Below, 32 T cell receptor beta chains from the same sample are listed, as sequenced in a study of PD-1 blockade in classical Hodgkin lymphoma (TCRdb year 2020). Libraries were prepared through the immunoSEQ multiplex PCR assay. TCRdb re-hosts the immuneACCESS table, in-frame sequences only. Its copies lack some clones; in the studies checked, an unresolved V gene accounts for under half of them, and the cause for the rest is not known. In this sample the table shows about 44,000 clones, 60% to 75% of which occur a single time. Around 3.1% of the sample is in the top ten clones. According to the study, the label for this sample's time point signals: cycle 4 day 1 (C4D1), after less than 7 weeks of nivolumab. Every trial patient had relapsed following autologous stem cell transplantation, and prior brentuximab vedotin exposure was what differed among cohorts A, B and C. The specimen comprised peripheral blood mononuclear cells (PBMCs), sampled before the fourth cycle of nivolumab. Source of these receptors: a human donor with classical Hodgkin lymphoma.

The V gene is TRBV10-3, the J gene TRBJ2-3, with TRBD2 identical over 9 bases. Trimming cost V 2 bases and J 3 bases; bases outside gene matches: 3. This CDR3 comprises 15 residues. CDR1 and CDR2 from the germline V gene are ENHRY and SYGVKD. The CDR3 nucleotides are TGTGCCATCAGTGAGGGCGGGGGGGCGACAGATACGCAGTATTTT. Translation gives CAISEGGGATDTQYF.

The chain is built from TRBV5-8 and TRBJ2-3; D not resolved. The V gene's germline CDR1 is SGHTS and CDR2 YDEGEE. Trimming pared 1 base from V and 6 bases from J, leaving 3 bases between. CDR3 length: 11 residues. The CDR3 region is CASSLWDTQYF. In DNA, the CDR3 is TGTGCCAGCAGCTTGTGGGATACGCAGTATTTT.

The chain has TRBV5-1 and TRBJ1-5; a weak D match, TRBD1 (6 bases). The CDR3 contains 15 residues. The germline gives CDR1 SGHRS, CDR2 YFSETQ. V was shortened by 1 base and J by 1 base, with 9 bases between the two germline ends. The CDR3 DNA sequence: TGCGCCAGCAGCTTGAGGGGGGGAAGCAATCAGCCCCAGCATTTT. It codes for CASSLRGGSNQPQHF.

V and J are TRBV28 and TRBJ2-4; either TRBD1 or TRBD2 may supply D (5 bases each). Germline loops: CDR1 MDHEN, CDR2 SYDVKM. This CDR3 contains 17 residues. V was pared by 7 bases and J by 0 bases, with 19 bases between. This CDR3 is CASNRPGTELAKNIQYF. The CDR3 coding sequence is TGTGCCAGCAACAGGCCGGGGACGGAGCTAGCCAAAAACATTCAGTACTTC.

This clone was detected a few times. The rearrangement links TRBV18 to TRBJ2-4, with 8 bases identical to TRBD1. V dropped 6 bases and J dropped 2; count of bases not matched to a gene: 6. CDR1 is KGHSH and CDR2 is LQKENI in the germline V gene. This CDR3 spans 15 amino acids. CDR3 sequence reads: CASSPGGAPKNIQYF. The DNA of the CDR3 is TGTGCCAGCTCCCCAGGGGGCGCCCCCAAAAACATTCAGTACTTC.

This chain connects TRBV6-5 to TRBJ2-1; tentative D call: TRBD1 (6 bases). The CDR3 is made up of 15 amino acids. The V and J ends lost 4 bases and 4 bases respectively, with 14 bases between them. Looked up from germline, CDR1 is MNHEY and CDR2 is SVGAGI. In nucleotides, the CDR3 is TGTGCCAGCAGTTTTGGGGGCCGGATATACAATGAGCAGTTCTTC. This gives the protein CASSFGGRIYNEQFF.

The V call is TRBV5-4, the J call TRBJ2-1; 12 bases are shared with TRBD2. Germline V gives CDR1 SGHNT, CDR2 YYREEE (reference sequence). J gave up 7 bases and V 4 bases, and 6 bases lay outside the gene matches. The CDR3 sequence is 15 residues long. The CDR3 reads CASSQTSGRRNEQFF. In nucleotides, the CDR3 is TGTGCCAGCAGCCAGACTAGCGGGAGAAGGAATGAGCAGTTCTTC.

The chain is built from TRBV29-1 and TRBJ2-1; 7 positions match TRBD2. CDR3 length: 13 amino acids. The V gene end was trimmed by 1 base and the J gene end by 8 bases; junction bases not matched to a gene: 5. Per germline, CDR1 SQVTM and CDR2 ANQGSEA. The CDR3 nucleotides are TGCAGCGTTGAAGGGCAGGGAGGGCATGAGCAGTTCTTC. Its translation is CSVEGQGGHEQFF.

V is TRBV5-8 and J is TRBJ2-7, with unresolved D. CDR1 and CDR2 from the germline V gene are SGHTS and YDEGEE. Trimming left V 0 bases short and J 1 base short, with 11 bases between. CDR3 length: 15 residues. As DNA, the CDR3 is TGTGCCAGCAGCTTGGACAGCGTCGGATCCTACGAGCAGTACTTC. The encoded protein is CASSLDSVGSYEQYF.

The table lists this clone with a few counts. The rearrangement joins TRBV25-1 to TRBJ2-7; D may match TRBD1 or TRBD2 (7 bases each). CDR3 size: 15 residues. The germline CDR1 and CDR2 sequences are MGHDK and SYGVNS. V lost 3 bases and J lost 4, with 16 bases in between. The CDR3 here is CASSEGGQGGYEQYF. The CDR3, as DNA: TGTGCCAGCAGTGAGGGGGGGCAGGGGGGGTACGAGCAGTACTTC.

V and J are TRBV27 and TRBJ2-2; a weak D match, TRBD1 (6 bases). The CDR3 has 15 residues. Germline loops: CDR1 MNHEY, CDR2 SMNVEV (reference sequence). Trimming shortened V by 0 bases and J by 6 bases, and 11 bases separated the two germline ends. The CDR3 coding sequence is TGTGCCAGCAGTTTATCAACAGGGTACGCCGGGGAGCTGTTTTTT. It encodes CASSLSTGYAGELFF.

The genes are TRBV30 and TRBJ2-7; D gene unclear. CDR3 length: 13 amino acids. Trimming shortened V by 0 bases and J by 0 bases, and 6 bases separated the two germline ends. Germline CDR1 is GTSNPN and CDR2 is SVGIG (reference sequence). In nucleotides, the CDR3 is TGTGCCTGGAGTGTCATCGGCTCCTACGAGCAGTACTTC. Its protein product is CAWSVIGSYEQYF.

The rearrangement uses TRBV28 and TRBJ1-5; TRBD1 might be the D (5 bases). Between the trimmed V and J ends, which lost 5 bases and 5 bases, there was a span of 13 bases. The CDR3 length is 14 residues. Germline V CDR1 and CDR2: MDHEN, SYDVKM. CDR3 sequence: CASSPLLQDQPQHF. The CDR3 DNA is TGTGCCAGCAGTCCCCTTCTACAGGATCAGCCCCAGCATTTT. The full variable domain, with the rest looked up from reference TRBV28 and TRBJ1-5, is DVKVTQSSRYLVKRTGEKVFLECVQDMDHENMFWYRQDPGLGLRLIYFSYDVKMKEKGDIPEGYSVSREKKERFSLILESASTNQTSMYLCASSPLLQDQPQHFGDGTRLSIL.

The DNA of the CDR3 is TGTGCCAGCAGCTTAGGAGGGCTAGCGGTCGATGAGCAGTTCTTC. It yields the protein CASSLGGLAVDEQFF. V gene TRBV7-7 combines with J gene TRBJ2-1; 7 bases are shared with TRBD2. Germline CDR1 reads SSHAT; CDR2 reads FNYEAQ (reference sequence). V was pared by 1 base and J by 8 bases, with 8 bases of the junction left unmatched. The CDR3 loop spans 15 amino acids.

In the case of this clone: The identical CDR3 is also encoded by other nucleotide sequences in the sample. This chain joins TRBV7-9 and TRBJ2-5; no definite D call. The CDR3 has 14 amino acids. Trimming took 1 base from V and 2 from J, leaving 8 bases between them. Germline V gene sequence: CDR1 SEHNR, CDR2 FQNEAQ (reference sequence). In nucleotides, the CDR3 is TGTGCCAGCAGCTTAGAGGTCCTTCAAGAGACCCAGTACTTC. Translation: CASSLEVLQETQYF.

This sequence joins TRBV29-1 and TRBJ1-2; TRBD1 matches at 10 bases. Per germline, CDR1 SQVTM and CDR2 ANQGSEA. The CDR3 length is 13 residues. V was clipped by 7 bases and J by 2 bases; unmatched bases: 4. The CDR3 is CSAWGQGNYGYTF. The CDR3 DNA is TGCAGCGCGTGGGGACAGGGGAACTATGGCTACACCTTC.

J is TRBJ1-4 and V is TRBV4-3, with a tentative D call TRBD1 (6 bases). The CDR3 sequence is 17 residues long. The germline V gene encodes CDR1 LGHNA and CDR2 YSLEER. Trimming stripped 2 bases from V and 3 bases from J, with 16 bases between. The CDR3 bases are TGCGCCAGCAGCCAATCTCCCGCGGGACAATCTAATGAAAAACTGTTTTTT. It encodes CASSQSPAGQSNEKLFF.

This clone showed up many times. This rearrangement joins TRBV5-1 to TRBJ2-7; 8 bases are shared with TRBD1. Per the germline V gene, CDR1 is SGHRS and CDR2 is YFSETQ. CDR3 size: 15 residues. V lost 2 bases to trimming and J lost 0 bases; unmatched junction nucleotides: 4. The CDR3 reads CASSFRTGSSYEQYF. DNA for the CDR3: TGCGCCAGCAGCTTCCGGACAGGGAGCTCCTACGAGCAGTACTTC.

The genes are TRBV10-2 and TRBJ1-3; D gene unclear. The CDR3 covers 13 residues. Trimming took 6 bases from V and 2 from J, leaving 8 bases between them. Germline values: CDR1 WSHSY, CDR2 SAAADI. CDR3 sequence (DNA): TGCGCCAGCAGGTCGCAGCCTGGAAACACCATATATTTT. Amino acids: CASRSQPGNTIYF.

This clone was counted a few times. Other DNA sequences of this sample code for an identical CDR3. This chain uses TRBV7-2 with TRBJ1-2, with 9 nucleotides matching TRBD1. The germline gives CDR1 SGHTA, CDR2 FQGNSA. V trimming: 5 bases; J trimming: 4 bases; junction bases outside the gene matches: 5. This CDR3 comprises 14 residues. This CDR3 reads CASSLGTGSYGYTF. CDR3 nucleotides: TGTGCCAGCAGCCTCGGGACAGGGAGCTATGGCTACACCTTC.

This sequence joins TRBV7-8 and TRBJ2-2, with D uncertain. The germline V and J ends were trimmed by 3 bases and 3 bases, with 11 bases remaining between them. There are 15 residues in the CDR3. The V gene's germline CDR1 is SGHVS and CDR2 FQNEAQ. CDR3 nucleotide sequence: TGTGCCAGCAGCTTGTCAAACTTTTACACCGGGGAGCTGTTTTTT. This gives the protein CASSLSNFYTGELFF.

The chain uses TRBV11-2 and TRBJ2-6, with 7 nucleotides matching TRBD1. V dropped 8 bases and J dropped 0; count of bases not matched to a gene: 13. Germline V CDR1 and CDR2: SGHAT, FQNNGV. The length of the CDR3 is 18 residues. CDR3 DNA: TGTGCCAGCGACCCTATACAGGGGCAGTCCTCTGGGGCCAACGTCCTGACTTTC. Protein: CASDPIQGQSSGANVLTF.

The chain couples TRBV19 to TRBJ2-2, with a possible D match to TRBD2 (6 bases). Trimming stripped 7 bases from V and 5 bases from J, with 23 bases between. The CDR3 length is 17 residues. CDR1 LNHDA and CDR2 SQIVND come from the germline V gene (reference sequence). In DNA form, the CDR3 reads TGTGCCAGTACCCATACGACACTAGCTTCGGGGACCGGGGAGCTGTTTTTT. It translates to CASTHTTLASGTGELFF.

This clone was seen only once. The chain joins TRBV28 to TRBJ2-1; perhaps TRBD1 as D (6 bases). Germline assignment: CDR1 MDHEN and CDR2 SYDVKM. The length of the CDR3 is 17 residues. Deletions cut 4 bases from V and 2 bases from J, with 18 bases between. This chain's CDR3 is CASSSVEGVRAYNEQFF. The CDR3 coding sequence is TGTGCCAGCAGTTCCGTCGAGGGGGTGAGGGCCTACAATGAGCAGTTCTTC.

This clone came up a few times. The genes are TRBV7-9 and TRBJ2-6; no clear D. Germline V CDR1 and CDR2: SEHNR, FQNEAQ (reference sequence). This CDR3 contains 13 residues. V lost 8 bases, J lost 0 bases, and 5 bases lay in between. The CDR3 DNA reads TGTGCCAGCGAGAACTCTGGGGCCAACGTCCTGACTTTC. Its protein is CASENSGANVLTF.

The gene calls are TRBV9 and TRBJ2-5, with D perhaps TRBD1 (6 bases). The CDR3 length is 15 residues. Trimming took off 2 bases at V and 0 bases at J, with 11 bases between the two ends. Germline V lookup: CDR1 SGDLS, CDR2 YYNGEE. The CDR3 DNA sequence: TGTGCCAGCAGCGTTCTTGACAGGTACCAAGAGACCCAGTACTTC. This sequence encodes CASSVLDRYQETQYF.

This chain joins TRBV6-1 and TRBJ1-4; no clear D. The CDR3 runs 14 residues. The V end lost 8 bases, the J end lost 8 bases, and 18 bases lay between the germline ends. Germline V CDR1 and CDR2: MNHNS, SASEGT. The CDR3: CASEQWARGEKLFF. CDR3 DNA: TGTGCCAGCGAGCAATGGGCACGGGGAGAAAAACTGTTTTTT.

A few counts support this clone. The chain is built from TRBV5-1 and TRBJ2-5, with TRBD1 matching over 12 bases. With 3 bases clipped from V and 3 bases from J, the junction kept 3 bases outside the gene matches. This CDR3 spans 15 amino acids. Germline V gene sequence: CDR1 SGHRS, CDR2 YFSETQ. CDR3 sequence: CASSWGQGAEETQYF. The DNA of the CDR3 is TGCGCCAGCAGCTGGGGACAGGGGGCTGAAGAGACCCAGTACTTC.

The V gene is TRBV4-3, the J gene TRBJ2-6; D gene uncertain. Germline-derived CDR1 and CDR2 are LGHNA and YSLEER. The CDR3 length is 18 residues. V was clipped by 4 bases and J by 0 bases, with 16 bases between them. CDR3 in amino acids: CASSPTPAPTSGANVLTF. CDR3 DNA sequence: TGCGCCAGCAGCCCCACCCCGGCCCCCACCTCTGGGGCCAACGTCCTGACTTTC.

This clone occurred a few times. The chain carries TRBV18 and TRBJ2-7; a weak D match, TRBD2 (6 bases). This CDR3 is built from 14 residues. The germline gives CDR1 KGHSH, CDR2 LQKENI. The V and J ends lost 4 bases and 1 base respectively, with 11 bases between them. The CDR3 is CASSRGLTSYEQYF. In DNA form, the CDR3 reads TGTGCCAGCTCACGTGGACTAACTTCCTACGAGCAGTACTTC.

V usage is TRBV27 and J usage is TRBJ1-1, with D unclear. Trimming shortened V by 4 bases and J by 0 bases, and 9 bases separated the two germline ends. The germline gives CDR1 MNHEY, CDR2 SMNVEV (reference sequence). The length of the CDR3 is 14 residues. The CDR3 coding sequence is TGTGCCAGCAGTTACGGACGGCTGAACACTGAAGCTTTCTTT. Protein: CASSYGRLNTEAFF.

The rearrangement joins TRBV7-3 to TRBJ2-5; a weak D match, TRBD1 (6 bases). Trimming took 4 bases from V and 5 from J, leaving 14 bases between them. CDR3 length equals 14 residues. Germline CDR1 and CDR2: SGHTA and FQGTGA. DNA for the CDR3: TGTGCCAGCAGCTCCACAGGGTCCGGCGAGACCCAGTACTTC. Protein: CASSSTGSGETQYF. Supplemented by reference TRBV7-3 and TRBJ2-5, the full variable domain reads GAGVSQTPSNKVTEKGKYVELRCDPISGHTALYWYRQSLGQGPEFLIYFQGTGAADDSGLPNDRFFAVRPEGSVSTLKIQRTERGDSAVYLCASSSTGSGETQYFGPGTRLLVL.